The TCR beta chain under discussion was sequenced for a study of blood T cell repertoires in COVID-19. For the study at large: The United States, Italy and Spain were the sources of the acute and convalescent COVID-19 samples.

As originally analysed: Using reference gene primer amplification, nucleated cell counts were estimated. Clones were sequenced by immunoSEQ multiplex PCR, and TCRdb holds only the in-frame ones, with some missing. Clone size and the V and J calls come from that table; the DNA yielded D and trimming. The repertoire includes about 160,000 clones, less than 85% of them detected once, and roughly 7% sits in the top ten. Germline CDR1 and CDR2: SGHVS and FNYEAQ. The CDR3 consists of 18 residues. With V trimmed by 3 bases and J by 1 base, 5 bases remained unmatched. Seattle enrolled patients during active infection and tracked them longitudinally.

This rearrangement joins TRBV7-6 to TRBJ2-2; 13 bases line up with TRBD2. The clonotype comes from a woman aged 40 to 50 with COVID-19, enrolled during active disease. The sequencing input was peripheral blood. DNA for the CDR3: TGTGCCAGCAGCTTCATACTAGCGGGGGGGCGGAACACCGGGGAGCTGTTTTTT. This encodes CASSFILAGGRNTGELFF.